This is a list of T cell receptor beta chains from one sample in a study of T cell responses to AZD1222 COVID-19 vaccine. Only in-frame clones appear in the TCRdb table, and some are missing; sequencing was by immunoSEQ multiplex PCR. The sample shows about 130,000 clones, around nine tenths of them seen only once. Sequencing used peripheral blood, obtained on day 0 of AZD1222 vaccination. These receptors were obtained from an adult in good health. The CDR3 runs from the conserved cysteine through the conserved F or W. D genes are given only for firm matches. Only part of the rows carry a size: once, few, many, or a class if the clone is expanded.

cdr3_aa cdr3_nt j_call d_call v_call clone_size
CASSFIQGDGYTF TGTGCCAGCAGCTTTATACAGGGGGATGGCTACACCTTC TRBJ1-2 TRBD1 TRBV7-9 NA
CASSQPGTGGRGNEQFF TGCGCCAGCAGTCAACCCGGGACAGGGGGCCGGGGCAATGAGCAGTTCTTC TRBJ2-1 TRBD1 TRBV23-1 NA
CSVELGQTSGYTF TGCAGCGTTGAGTTGGGACAGACTTCTGGCTACACCTTC TRBJ1-2 TRBD1 TRBV29-1 few
CASSLEPFNGELFF TGTGCCAGCAGCTTAGAACCCTTTAACGGGGAGCTGTTTTTT TRBJ2-2 NA TRBV11-2 NA
CASTLGGKAPLHF TGTGCCAGCACCCTCGGGGGGAAAGCGCCCCTCCACTTT TRBJ1-6 NA TRBV12-3/TRBV12-4 NA
CASSPRMETDTQYF TGTGCCAGCTCACCCAGAATGGAGACAGATACGCAGTATTTT TRBJ2-3 NA TRBV18 NA
CASSEGRGNYGYTF TGTGCCAGCAGTGAGGGCAGGGGGAACTATGGCTACACCTTC TRBJ1-2 TRBD1 TRBV2 NA
CASSQDRTLGQANSPLHF TGTGCCAGCAGCCAAGATAGGACCTTAGGCCAAGCAAATTCACCCCTCCACTTT TRBJ1-6 NA TRBV4-2 NA
CASSQTLGTVANYGYTF TGCGCCAGCAGCCAAACTTTAGGGACCGTAGCTAACTATGGCTACACCTTC TRBJ1-2 NA TRBV4-3 NA
CASSFFGGSNYGYTF TGTGCCAGCAGCTTCTTTGGCGGGTCTAACTATGGCTACACCTTC TRBJ1-2 NA TRBV7-9 NA
CASATGRNQPQHF TGTGCCAGCGCAACAGGGCGCAATCAGCCCCAGCATTTT TRBJ1-5 NA TRBV11-1 NA
CAISGRTGNTGELFF TGTGCCATCAGTGGTAGGACAGGGAACACCGGGGAGCTGTTTTTT TRBJ2-2 TRBD1 TRBV10-3 NA
CASSTGQGGNSPLHF TGTGCCAGCAGTACCGGTCAAGGGGGCAATTCACCCCTCCACTTT TRBJ1-6 TRBD1 TRBV2 NA
CASSRDRDGYTF TGTGCCAGCAGCCGGGACAGGGATGGCTACACCTTC TRBJ1-2 TRBD1 TRBV5-5 NA
CASSEGYAYEQYF TGTGCCAGCAGTGAAGGGTATGCCTACGAGCAGTACTTC TRBJ2-7 NA TRBV25-1 NA